A selection of T cell receptor beta chains follows, all from one sample in a study of T cell responses to AZD1222 COVID-19 vaccine. Clones were read by immunoSEQ multiplex PCR, and TCRdb kept only the in-frame ones, dropping some. The sample holds around 120,000 clones, about 90% seen once. This specimen consisted of peripheral blood, obtained on day 0 of AZD1222 vaccination. Receptor source: an adult in good health. Both conserved end residues are part of each CDR3. D genes are given only for firm matches. A row's size may be missing; if present it is once, few, many or a size class.

NA	TRBV27	TRBJ2-7	NA	12	CASSPPDGEQYF	TGTGCCAGCAGTCCTCCCGACGGCGAGCAGTACTTC
TRBD1	TRBV7-8	TRBJ2-5	few	14	CASSSRGLQGLEYF	TGTGCCAGCAGCTCCAGGGGGCTACAAGGGCTTGAGTACTTC
TRBD2	TRBV4-1	TRBJ2-7	NA	15	CASSQEASGKVEQYF	TGCGCCAGCAGCCAAGAGGCTAGCGGAAAGGTCGAGCAGTACTTC
NA	TRBV19	TRBJ2-3	NA	12	CASSYSRDTQYF	TGTGCCAGTAGTTACAGTCGAGATACGCAGTATTTT
TRBD2	TRBV4-1	TRBJ2-3	NA	18	CASNRMPGLAGGPDTQYF	TGCGCCAGCAACCGAATGCCGGGACTAGCGGGGGGGCCAGATACGCAGTATTTT
NA	TRBV9	TRBJ2-1	NA	16	CASSVGGSGSYNEQFF	TGTGCCAGCAGCGTAGGAGGCTCGGGATCGTACAATGAGCAGTTCTTC
NA	TRBV28	TRBJ2-7	NA	13	CASMIQSYYEQYF	TGTGCCAGTATGATACAGAGCTACTACGAGCAGTACTTC
TRBD1	TRBV2	TRBJ2-5	NA	17	CASSSDGTGPFGGTQYF	TGTGCCAGCTCAAGCGATGGGACAGGCCCGTTCGGAGGGACCCAGTACTTC
TRBD1	TRBV12-3/TRBV12-4	TRBJ1-2	NA	13	CASSSDRDYGYTF	TGTGCCAGCAGTTCAGACAGGGACTATGGCTACACCTTC
NA	TRBV29-1	TRBJ2-1	NA	14	CSGAQRLTGNEQFF	TGCAGCGGAGCACAGAGGCTGACAGGCAATGAGCAGTTCTTC
NA	TRBV7-7	TRBJ2-3	NA	15	CASSFSGSSTDTQYF	TGTGCCAGCAGCTTTTCCGGGTCTAGCACAGATACGCAGTATTTT
NA	TRBV19	TRBJ1-2	few	13	CASSNPPGDGYTF	TGTGCCAGTAGTAACCCCCCAGGGGATGGCTACACCTTC
NA	TRBV6-1	TRBJ1-4	NA	18	CASSEIVDSHATNEKLFF	TGTGCCAGCAGTGAAATTGTAGACAGCCACGCAACTAATGAAAAACTGTTTTTT
NA	TRBV4-1	TRBJ2-1	NA	18	CASSQEGLGGTAYNEQFF	TGCGCCAGCAGCCAAGAAGGGTTAGGGGGGACTGCCTACAATGAGCAGTTCTTC
TRBD2	TRBV9	TRBJ2-3	NA	19	CASSVLGGGTGTSTDTQYF	TGTGCCAGCAGCGTCTTGGGCGGGGGGACCGGTACTAGCACAGATACGCAGTATTTT
TRBD1	TRBV18	TRBJ2-7	NA	14	CASSPPTGGEEQYF	TGTGCCAGCTCACCACCGACAGGGGGCGAAGAGCAGTACTTC